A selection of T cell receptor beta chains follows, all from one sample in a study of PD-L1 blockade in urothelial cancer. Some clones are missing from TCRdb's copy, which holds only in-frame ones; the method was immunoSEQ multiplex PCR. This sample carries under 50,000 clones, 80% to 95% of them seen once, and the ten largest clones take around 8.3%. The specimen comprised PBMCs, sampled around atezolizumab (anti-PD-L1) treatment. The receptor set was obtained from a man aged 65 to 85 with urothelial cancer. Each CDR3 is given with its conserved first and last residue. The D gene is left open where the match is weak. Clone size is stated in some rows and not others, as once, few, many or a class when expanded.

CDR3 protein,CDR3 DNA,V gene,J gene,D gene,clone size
CASSTILAGGGNEQFF,TGTGCCAGTAGTACAATTCTAGCGGGAGGTGGCAATGAGCAGTTCTTC,TRBV19,TRBJ2-1,TRBD2,.
CASSDSSGRNEQYF,TGCGCCAGCAGCGACTCTAGCGGGCGGAACGAGCAGTACTTC,TRBV5-1,TRBJ2-7,TRBD2,.
CASSRPGQGGYGNQPQHF,TGTGCCAGCAGCCGGCCGGGACAGGGGGGGTATGGCAATCAGCCCCAGCATTTT,TRBV21-1,TRBJ1-5,.,.
CASSDPGGTLSYEQYF,TGCGCCAGCAGCGACCCGGGGGGAACACTCTCCTACGAGCAGTACTTC,TRBV4-1,TRBJ2-7,TRBD2,.
CAVRGLGYGYTF,TGTGCCGTCAGGGGGCTTGGTTATGGCTACACCTTC,TRBV28,TRBJ1-2,TRBD1,.
CFWTSGRPSGGTQYF,TGTTTCTGGACTAGCGGGAGGCCATCGGGGGGAACCCAGTACTTC,TRBV9,TRBJ2-5,TRBD2,few
CAWTGGRAYNEQFF,TGTGCCTGGACGGGCGGGAGGGCCTACAATGAGCAGTTCTTC,TRBV30,TRBJ2-1,TRBD2,.
CASSLEVEGTEAFF,TGTGCCAGCAGTTTGGAGGTTGAGGGCACTGAAGCTTTCTTT,TRBV28,TRBJ1-1,.,.
CASSLKRGQGGTDTQYF,TGTGCCAGCAGCTTAAAAAGGGGACAGGGTGGCACAGATACGCAGTATTTT,TRBV7-3,TRBJ2-3,TRBD1,.
CASSTLSGELFF,TGTGCCAGTAGTACCCTCTCCGGGGAGCTGTTTTTT,TRBV19,TRBJ2-2,.,.
CASRSEGDRSQRGQPQHF,TGTGCCAGCAGGAGTGAAGGGGACAGATCGCAACGTGGTCAGCCCCAGCATTTT,TRBV2,TRBJ1-5,TRBD1,.
CASSLQGRNTGELFF,TGTGCCAGCAGCTTACAGGGGAGGAACACCGGGGAGCTGTTTTTT,TRBV7-9,TRBJ2-2,.,.
CASSVSGTSPHTDTQYF,TGTGCCAGTAGTGTTTCCGGGACTAGCCCGCACACAGATACGCAGTATTTT,TRBV19,TRBJ2-3,TRBD2,.
CASSQGTSGSTDTQYF,TGTGCCAGCAGCCAGGGGACTAGCGGGAGTACAGATACGCAGTATTTT,TRBV7-6,TRBJ2-3,TRBD2,.
CASSPTTGGGETQYF,TGTGCCAGCAGCCCGACAACAGGGGGCGGGGAGACCCAGTACTTC,TRBV5-4,TRBJ2-5,TRBD1,few
CASSTDWTSGRSGELFF,TGTGCCAGTAGTACAGATTGGACTAGCGGGAGGTCCGGGGAGCTGTTTTTT,TRBV19,TRBJ2-2,TRBD2,few
CASSRGTSGSRRTDTQYF,TGTGCCAGCAGCCGCGGGACTAGCGGGAGTCGGCGTACAGATACGCAGTATTTT,TRBV7-9,TRBJ2-3,TRBD2,.
CASSLGTILNNEQFF,TGTGCCAGCAGCCTCGGGACTATTCTGAACAATGAGCAGTTCTTC,TRBV5-8,TRBJ2-1,TRBD2,.
CASSQPTGGNTEAFF,TGCGCCAGCAGCCAACCTACAGGGGGTAACACTGAAGCTTTCTTT,TRBV5-1,TRBJ1-1,TRBD1,.
CASSIESSLSNEQYF,TGTGCCAGTAGTATAGAAAGTTCGCTTTCTAACGAGCAGTACTTC,TRBV19,TRBJ2-7,.,.
CASSLQGAVAGNTIYF,TGTGCCAGCAGCTTACAGGGGGCGGTAGCTGGAAACACCATATATTTT,TRBV9,TRBJ1-3,TRBD1,once
CASSLGLAGTQFF,TGTGCCAGCAGCTTGGGTCTGGCGGGAACACAGTTCTTC,TRBV11-2,TRBJ2-1,.,.
CAWNNDRGNQPQHF,TGTGCCTGGAATAATGACAGGGGAAATCAGCCCCAGCATTTT,TRBV30,TRBJ1-5,TRBD1,.
CASSSTAVQGGRNTIYF,TGTGCCAGCAGTTCCACCGCGGTACAGGGGGGACGAAACACCATATATTTT,TRBV27,TRBJ1-3,TRBD1,.
CASSLGLDNEQYF,TGTGCCAGCAGCTTAGGACTAGACAACGAGCAGTACTTC,TRBV7-9,TRBJ2-7,.,few
CASSLGQGQETQYF,TGTGCCAGCAGCTTAGGACAGGGTCAAGAGACCCAGTACTTC,TRBV11-2,TRBJ2-5,TRBD1,once
CASSPYPGQGVSYNEQFF,TGTGCCAGCAGCCCCTACCCTGGACAGGGAGTTTCCTACAATGAGCAGTTCTTC,TRBV11-2,TRBJ2-1,TRBD1,.
CASRPGQGASYEQYF,TGTGCCAGTAGGCCGGGACAGGGGGCCTCCTACGAGCAGTACTTC,TRBV19,TRBJ2-7,TRBD1,.
CASSFLGTGKDGELFF,TGTGCCAGCAGCTTCCTCGGGACAGGGAAAGACGGGGAGCTGTTTTTT,TRBV28,TRBJ2-2,TRBD1,.
CASSVTGMVGYTF,TGTGCCAGCAGCGTGACAGGGATGGTTGGCTACACCTTC,TRBV9,TRBJ1-2,TRBD1,once
CASSSGLADTYEQYF,TGTGCCAGCTCATCGGGACTAGCGGACACCTACGAGCAGTACTTC,TRBV18,TRBJ2-7,TRBD2,.
CATSRREASYEQFF,TGTGCCACCAGTAGACGGGAAGCTAGCTATGAGCAGTTCTTC,TRBV15,TRBJ2-1,.,.
CASSLKRQDFNYGYTF,TGCGCCAGCAGCCTGAAACGACAGGATTTTAACTATGGCTACACCTTC,TRBV4-1,TRBJ1-2,.,.
CASSSPRRMNTEAFF,TGTGCCAGCAGTTCCCCCAGGAGGATGAACACTGAAGCTTTCTTT,TRBV28,TRBJ1-1,.,.
CSVGPGLAGGEQYF,TGCAGCGTTGGCCCGGGACTAGCGGGAGGGGAGCAGTACTTC,TRBV29-1,TRBJ2-7,TRBD2,.
CSVEMGGDTEAFF,TGCAGCGTTGAAATGGGGGGAGACACTGAAGCTTTCTTT,TRBV29-1,TRBJ1-1,.,few
CASSFTGLAGDSEQYF,TGTGCCAGCAGCTTCACCGGACTAGCGGGAGATTCCGAGCAGTACTTC,TRBV13,TRBJ2-7,TRBD2,.
CASRQGPGAYEQYF,TGTGCCAGCAGGCAGGGGCCCGGGGCCTACGAGCAGTACTTC,TRBV28,TRBJ2-7,.,.
CASNTGGEFYEQYF,TGTGCCAGCAACACAGGGGGCGAGTTCTACGAGCAGTACTTC,TRBV21-1,TRBJ2-7,.,.
CASSDPGQITGELFF,TGTGCCAGCAGCGACCCGGGACAGATCACCGGGGAGCTGTTTTTT,TRBV5-4,TRBJ2-2,TRBD1,.
CASRSGGSYEQYF,TGTGCCAGCAGAAGCGGGGGTTCCTACGAGCAGTACTTC,TRBV28,TRBJ2-7,TRBD2,once
CASSLEGGTGELFF,TGCGCCAGCAGCTTGGAAGGGGGCACCGGGGAGCTGTTTTTT,TRBV5-1,TRBJ2-2,.,.
CASSAASGMGETQYF,TGTGCCAGCAGCGCAGCGAGCGGGATGGGTGAGACCCAGTACTTC,TRBV9,TRBJ2-5,TRBD2,.
CATGQMDNQPQHF,TGTGCCACCGGACAGATGGACAATCAGCCCCAGCATTTT,TRBV28,TRBJ1-5,.,.
CASSPANTQYF,TGTGCCAGCTCACCGGCAAATACCCAGTACTTC,TRBV18,TRBJ2-5,.,.
CASSISLGDYEQYF,TGTGCCAGTAGTATCTCATTAGGGGACTACGAGCAGTACTTC,TRBV19,TRBJ2-7,.,.
CASATRGTGVKSQANYGYTF,TGTGCTAGTGCCACCCGGGGGACCGGGGTAAAGTCACAAGCTAACTATGGCTACACCTTC,TRBV12-5,TRBJ1-2,.,.
CASSLGQGGPYEQYF,TGCGCCAGCAGCCTGGGACAGGGCGGGCCCTACGAGCAGTACTTC,TRBV5-1,TRBJ2-7,TRBD1,.
CASSQEEVGCNEQFF,TGCGCCAGCAGTCAAGAGGAGGTCGGTTGTAATGAGCAGTTCTTC,TRBV23-1,TRBJ2-1,.,.
CAISEPGTSGRSGGGELFF,TGTGCCATCAGTGAGCCCGGGACTAGCGGGAGGTCCGGGGGCGGGGAGCTGTTTTTT,TRBV10-3,TRBJ2-2,TRBD2,.
CASSPDRDQETQYF,TGTGCCAGCAGCCCGGACAGGGATCAAGAGACCCAGTACTTC,TRBV5-6,TRBJ2-5,TRBD1,.
CAASDGGWNEQYF,TGCGCCGCTTCCGACGGGGGTTGGAACGAGCAGTACTTC,TRBV10-2,TRBJ2-7,.,.
CASSDWGLHTEAFF,TGTGCCAGCAGTGACTGGGGGCTGCACACTGAAGCTTTCTTT,TRBV6-5,TRBJ1-1,.,once
CASSQGQWNEKLFF,TGTGCCAGCAGCCAAGGGCAGTGGAATGAAAAACTGTTTTTT,TRBV14,TRBJ1-4,.,.
CASSYSIRQAYGYTF,TGTGCCAGCAGTTACTCTATACGACAGGCCTATGGCTACACCTTC,TRBV6-6,TRBJ1-2,.,.
CASSYSGQHYEQYF,TGTGCCAGCAGTTACTCGGGACAGCACTACGAGCAGTACTTC,TRBV6-6,TRBJ2-7,TRBD1,.
CASSQRLAGGPHEQYF,TGTGCCAGCAGCCAAAGACTAGCGGGAGGGCCCCACGAGCAGTACTTC,TRBV27,TRBJ2-7,TRBD2,.
CSVQTSYSYNEQFF,TGCAGCGTCCAGACTAGTTACTCCTACAATGAGCAGTTCTTC,TRBV29-1,TRBJ2-1,.,.
CASTKDSPTDTQYF,TGTGCCAGCACGAAGGACTCTCCCACAGATACGCAGTATTTT,TRBV28,TRBJ2-3,.,.
CASSLGQSATNEKLFF,TGTGCCAGCAGCTTAGGACAGAGTGCAACTAATGAAAAACTGTTTTTT,TRBV7-9,TRBJ1-4,.,.